What follows are 6 T cell receptor beta chains derived from one specimen sequenced in a study of radiation and T cells in renal cell carcinoma. Described time point: blood 2 weeks post-SBRT. Regarding treatment: 15 Gy SBRT to primary tumor, nephrectomy 4 weeks later. The data were produced by immunoSEQ multiplex PCR, yet TCRdb's version contains in-frame clones alone and is incomplete. The sample records around 130,000 clones, approximately 90% being singletons. The source was blood, collected from a patient whose treatment included radiotherapy and nephrectomy. All receptors come from a woman between 65 and 79 years old with renal cell carcinoma.

V and J are TRBV4-1 and TRBJ2-1, with 10 bases lining up with TRBD1. V shed 1 base, J shed 7 bases, and the junction held 4 bases outside the gene matches. This CDR3 has 15 residues. Germline CDR1 reads MGHRA; CDR2 reads YSYEKL. The CDR3 is CASSQGDRGWNEQFF. The CDR3 nucleotides are TGCGCCAGCAGCCAAGGGGACAGGGGTTGGAATGAGCAGTTCTTC.

The CDR3 nucleotides are TGTGCCAGCAGTCTCGATTCGAACACTGAAGCTTTCTTT. Translation gives CASSLDSNTEAFF. This chain links TRBV28 with TRBJ1-1; D is unresolved. This CDR3 is built from 13 residues. Germline-derived CDR1 and CDR2 are MDHEN and SYDVKM. V was pared by 5 bases and J by 1 base, with 8 bases between.

The V call is TRBV5-1, the J call TRBJ2-2; TRBD1 matches 9 bases. V shed 2 bases, J shed 7 bases, and the junction held 6 bases outside the gene matches. The CDR3 covers 15 residues. Germline lookup yields CDR1 SGHRS and CDR2 YFSETQ. DNA of the CDR3: TGCGCCAGCAGCTTTGGGGACAGGGTTGGCGGGGAGCTGTTTTTT. Protein product: CASSFGDRVGGELFF.

The V call is TRBV4-1, the J call TRBJ2-7; D may be TRBD2 (6 bases). The V and J ends lost 4 bases and 6 bases respectively, with 7 bases between them. The germline gives CDR1 MGHRA, CDR2 YSYEKL. The length of the CDR3 is 11 residues. The CDR3 coding sequence is TGCGCCAGCAGCCTGGGGGGCGAGCAGTACTTC. Amino acids: CASSLGGEQYF.

Worth noting for this clone: At one of its ends the junction is not consistent with the germline gene, which may arise from a read error. V is TRBV11-1 and J is TRBJ1-1; D is undetermined. The CDR3 runs to 9 residues. Germline lookup yields CDR1 SGHAT and CDR2 FQDESV (reference sequence). The CDR3 loop is CASGLAPRF. CDR3 bases: TGTGCCAGCGGACTAGCCCCCCGGTTT.

The chain employs TRBV7-6 and TRBJ2-7; the match to TRBD1 covers 7 bases. Germline V gene lookup returns CDR1 SGHVS and CDR2 FNYEAQ. Trimming cost V 0 bases and J 0 bases; bases outside gene matches: 11. The length of the CDR3 is 18 residues. The CDR3 DNA is TGTGCCAGCAGCTTAGCGAGAGTACAGGGGAGTGTCTCCTACGAGCAGTACTTC. Amino acid sequence: CASSLARVQGSVSYEQYF.